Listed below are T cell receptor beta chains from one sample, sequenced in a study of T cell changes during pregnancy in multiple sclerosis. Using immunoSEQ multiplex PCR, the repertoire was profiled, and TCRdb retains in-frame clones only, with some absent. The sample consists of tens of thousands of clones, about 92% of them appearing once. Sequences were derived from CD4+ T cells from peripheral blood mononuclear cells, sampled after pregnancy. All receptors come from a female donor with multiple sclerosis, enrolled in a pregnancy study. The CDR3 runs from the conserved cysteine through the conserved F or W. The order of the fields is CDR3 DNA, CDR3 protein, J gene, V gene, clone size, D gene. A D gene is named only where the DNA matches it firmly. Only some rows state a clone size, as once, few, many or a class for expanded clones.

TGTGCCAGCAGTTGGGGACAAGGGGTTGAGAGACTGTTTTTT | CASSWGQGVERLFF | TRBJ1-4 | TRBV6-5 | NA | NA
TGTGCCAGTCAGGGTCGCCCGACTCGGTATAGCAATCAGCCCCAGCATTTT | CASQGRPTRYSNQPQHF | TRBJ1-5 | TRBV19 | many | NA
TGTGCCAGCAGTTACTCGGGGCAGGGCCCCTACGAGCAGTACTTC | CASSYSGQGPYEQYF | TRBJ2-7 | TRBV6-6 | NA | NA
TGTGCCAGCAGTGCCCAGGGGGTATATTATCAAACTGAAGCTTTCTTT | CASSAQGVYYQTEAFF | TRBJ1-1 | TRBV27 | NA | TRBD1
TGTGCCAGCAGTCCCCAGCGGGGGGGATCAGATACGCAGTATTTT | CASSPQRGGSDTQYF | TRBJ2-3 | TRBV6-6 | NA | TRBD2
TGTGCCAGCAGCTTGGTAGTGGGGAGTGAGCAGTTCTTC | CASSLVVGSEQFF | TRBJ2-1 | TRBV5-5 | NA | NA
TGTGCCAGCTCACCGGGACAGGTCGGTGAAAAACTGTTTTTT | CASSPGQVGEKLFF | TRBJ1-4 | TRBV18 | NA | TRBD1
TGTGCCAGCAGCAGGGGGACAGGGGCGGCTGGGGCCAACGTCCTGACTTTC | CASSRGTGAAGANVLTF | TRBJ2-6 | TRBV7-9 | once | TRBD1
TGTGCCTGGAGTAAGACAGGGGGCTACGAGCAGTACTTC | CAWSKTGGYEQYF | TRBJ2-7 | TRBV30 | NA | TRBD1
TGTGCCAGCAAGACAGGGGCGCGGGGGGCCAACGTCCTGACTTTC | CASKTGARGANVLTF | TRBJ2-6 | TRBV27 | NA | TRBD1
TGTGCCAGCAGCGCGGAGGGAGAGCGGGGGGGGCCCTACGAGCAGTACTTC | CASSAEGERGGPYEQYF | TRBJ2-7 | TRBV9 | NA | TRBD2
TGTGCCAGCAGTTTAGAGGCGGGTGTGGGTGTGTACACTGAAGCTTTCTTT | CASSLEAGVGVYTEAFF | TRBJ1-1 | TRBV28 | NA | NA
TGTGCCAGCAGTACAGACAGGGGCCTCAACTATGGCTACACCTTC | CASSTDRGLNYGYTF | TRBJ1-2 | TRBV6-5 | NA | TRBD1
TGTGCCAGCAGCGGTGGGGCGGGGGTTGCCTACGAGCAGTACTTC | CASSGGAGVAYEQYF | TRBJ2-7 | TRBV9 | NA | TRBD2
TGTGCCAGCAGTAACGAGCGGGGGGGGAACGAGCAGTACTTC | CASSNERGGNEQYF | TRBJ2-7 | TRBV2 | NA | TRBD2
TGTGCCAGCAGCCAAGATCCCGGGACAGGTGACGGCTACACCTTC | CASSQDPGTGDGYTF | TRBJ1-2 | TRBV4-2 | NA | TRBD1
TGTGCCAGCAGCTCAGACAGGGTGGGCCAGCCCCAGCATTTT | CASSSDRVGQPQHF | TRBJ1-5 | TRBV6-1 | NA | TRBD1
TGTGCCAGCAGCTCCCCCGCTCGGGGGAACACTGAAGCTTTCTTT | CASSSPARGNTEAFF | TRBJ1-1 | TRBV5-4 | once | NA
TGTGCCAGCAGCTTAACGGGGGGAGAGACCCAGTACTTC | CASSLTGGETQYF | TRBJ2-5 | TRBV5-4 | NA | TRBD2
TGTGCCAGCAGCCTGACAGGGAGCTCCTACGAGCAGTACTTC | CASSLTGSSYEQYF | TRBJ2-7 | TRBV11-2 | NA | TRBD1
TGCGCCAGCAGCCAAGGTGGGGCCGTGGGGCAAGAGACCCAGTACTTC | CASSQGGAVGQETQYF | TRBJ2-5 | TRBV4-3 | once | NA
TGTGCCTGGAGTGTACAATGGGGGGATCAGCCCCAGCATTTT | CAWSVQWGDQPQHF | TRBJ1-5 | TRBV30 | NA | NA
TGCAGTGCTAGTCCGCTAGAAGCTTTCTTT | CSASPLEAFF | TRBJ1-1 | TRBV20-1 | NA | NA
TGTGCCAGCAGCAAAGATGGGCTACTGGGGCGCTTGAACACTGAAGCTTTCTTT | CASSKDGLLGRLNTEAFF | TRBJ1-1 | TRBV21-1 | once | NA
TGTGCCAGCAGTCCAGACAGGGGGCGGGTTAACACTGAAGCTTTCTTT | CASSPDRGRVNTEAFF | TRBJ1-1 | TRBV27 | NA | TRBD1
TGTGCCAGCAGTTACCGGGAGAGGGGAGAGACCCAGTACTTC | CASSYRERGETQYF | TRBJ2-5 | TRBV6-6 | NA | NA
TGTGCCAGTAGTATCACAGGCTACTCCTACGAGCAGTACTTC | CASSITGYSYEQYF | TRBJ2-7 | TRBV19 | NA | NA
TGTGCCAGCAGCTTACCGGTGAGGGGCTACACCTTC | CASSLPVRGYTF | TRBJ1-2 | TRBV7-2 | once | NA
TGTGCCTGGAGGGGGGGGCGCGATGAAAAACTGTTTTTT | CAWRGGRDEKLFF | TRBJ1-4 | TRBV30 | NA | NA
TGTGCCAGCAGTTACTTCCCCGGACAGGGGAATTCACCCCTCCACTTT | CASSYFPGQGNSPLHF | TRBJ1-6 | TRBV6-5 | NA | TRBD1
TGCGCCAGCAGCCAGCCTGGGAGGGGAACCGGGGAGCTGTTTTTT | CASSQPGRGTGELFF | TRBJ2-2 | TRBV4-3 | once | TRBD2
TGTGCCAGCAGTGAAAGTCCTAACGGCGAGCAGTACTTC | CASSESPNGEQYF | TRBJ2-7 | TRBV2 | NA | NA
TGCGCCAGCAGTCAATCGTCTGAGGCAGGGGGCGATTCTTCCGGGGAGCTGTTTTTT | CASSQSSEAGGDSSGELFF | TRBJ2-2 | TRBV23-1 | NA | TRBD1
TGTGCCAGCAGCTTAGGGAATTCAGCGGGTATCACAGATACGCAGTATTTT | CASSLGNSAGITDTQYF | TRBJ2-3 | TRBV7-9 | NA | NA
TGTGCCAGCGGAGGGACTACCCAAGAGACCCAGTACTTC | CASGGTTQETQYF | TRBJ2-5 | TRBV6-1 | NA | TRBD2
TGCGCCAGCAGTAAGACAGGGAAAGACACTGAAGCTTTCTTT | CASSKTGKDTEAFF | TRBJ1-1 | TRBV10-2 | few | TRBD1
TGTGCCAGCAGCTTCACCGGGACAGGGGCTATCGAGCAGTACTTC | CASSFTGTGAIEQYF | TRBJ2-7 | TRBV7-9 | NA | TRBD1
TGTGCCAGCAGTTACTCCCCTCTAGGCAATGAGCAGTTCTTC | CASSYSPLGNEQFF | TRBJ2-1 | TRBV6-5 | once | NA
TGTGCCACACAGACAGGGCCATCCACTGAAGCTTTCTTT | CATQTGPSTEAFF | TRBJ1-1 | TRBV6-6 | NA | TRBD1
TGTGCCAGCAGCCCACACATTATGAACACTGAAGCTTTCTTT | CASSPHIMNTEAFF | TRBJ1-1 | TRBV7-7 | NA | NA
TGTGCCAGCAGCTACACCGGGACTAAGAGCTCCTACGAGCAGTACTTC | CASSYTGTKSSYEQYF | TRBJ2-7 | TRBV5-5 | NA | TRBD2
TGTGCCAGCAGCTTGGACAGGGGACCCACAGATACGCAGTATTTT | CASSLDRGPTDTQYF | TRBJ2-3 | TRBV5-4 | NA | TRBD1
TGTGCCAGCAGCTCCGGCGGGGACTCCTACAATGAGCAGTTCTTC | CASSSGGDSYNEQFF | TRBJ2-1 | TRBV7-9 | NA | NA
TGTGCCAGCAGTGGCCTAGCAGGGGGACGGCCCCAGCATTTT | CASSGLAGGRPQHF | TRBJ1-5 | TRBV6-4 | NA | TRBD1
TGTGCCAGTGGATCACAGTATGAACAGGGGCCGTACTATGGCTACACCTTC | CASGSQYEQGPYYGYTF | TRBJ1-2 | TRBV19 | NA | TRBD1
TGTGCCAGCAGCTTCGTAGCCGGGTTGAACACCGGGGAGCTGTTTTTT | CASSFVAGLNTGELFF | TRBJ2-2 | TRBV7-9 | NA | NA
TGTGCCAGCTCAACAGGGATCTCTGGAAACACCATATATTTT | CASSTGISGNTIYF | TRBJ1-3 | TRBV18 | NA | NA
TGTGCCAGCAGCTCACAACAGGGGACTAATGAAAAACTGTTTTTT | CASSSQQGTNEKLFF | TRBJ1-4 | TRBV5-4 | NA | TRBD1
TGTGCCAGCAGCTTAATGGGGGGTGCCAACACTGAAGCTTTCTTT | CASSLMGGANTEAFF | TRBJ1-1 | TRBV7-3 | NA | NA